A single sample gave rise to the 25 T cell receptor beta chains below, sequenced in a study of blood T cell repertoires in COVID-19. Here immunoSEQ multiplex PCR was the method, and the copy in TCRdb shows in-frame clones only, minus some. Altogether approximately 230,000 clones are present, roughly 90% being singletons, with the ten largest covering about 6.9%. Sequencing input: PBMCs or T cells enriched from blood (not recorded which). These receptors all come from a woman aged 25 to 39 with acute COVID-19.

This clone is a singleton in its sample. The rearrangement joins TRBV2 to TRBJ1-5; D ambiguous. Trimming pared 6 bases from V and 0 bases from J, leaving 9 bases between. The CDR3 spans 14 residues. Germline-derived CDR1 and CDR2 are SNHLY and FYNNEI. The CDR3 sequence is CASRTGYSNQPQHF. For the CDR3, the DNA is TGTGCCAGCAGGACGGGGTATAGCAATCAGCCCCAGCATTTT.

This chain connects TRBV7-2 to TRBJ2-1, with D possibly being TRBD1 (6 bases). Trimming took 3 bases from V and 0 from J, leaving 12 bases between them. Germline-derived CDR1 and CDR2 are SGHTA and FQGNSA. The CDR3 extends over 16 amino acids. The CDR3: CASSLAGASSYNEQFF. The CDR3 DNA reads TGTGCCAGCAGCTTGGCAGGGGCTAGCTCCTACAATGAGCAGTTCTTC. Looking up the rest from reference TRBV7-2 and TRBJ2-1 gives the full variable domain: GAGVSQSPSNKVTEKGKDVELRCDPISGHTALYWYRQSLGQGLEFLIYFQGNSAPDKSGLPSDRFSAERTGGSVSTLTIQRTQQEDSAVYLCASSLAGASSYNEQFFGPGTRLTVL.

The rearrangement joins TRBV6-2 or TRBV6-3 to TRBJ1-5, with 8 nucleotides matching TRBD1. Looked up from germline, CDR1 is MNHEY and CDR2 is SVGEGT. The CDR3 is 16 residues long. V shed 5 bases and J 4 bases; nucleotides not matched to a gene: 10. CDR3 region: CASSIKWTGPNQPQHF. The CDR3 coding sequence is TGTGCCAGCAGTATTAAATGGACAGGGCCAAATCAGCCCCAGCATTTT.

The V gene is TRBV19, the J gene TRBJ1-1; D is unclear. The germline V and J ends were trimmed by 3 bases and 1 base, with 12 bases remaining between them. The V gene's germline CDR1 is LNHDA and CDR2 SQIVND (reference sequence). CDR3 length: 15 amino acids. DNA for the CDR3: TGTGCCAGTAGTATCAGCTCCCTAGGGAACACTGAAGCTTTCTTT. Residues: CASSISSLGNTEAFF.

The chain is built from TRBV18 and TRBJ1-2; possible D gene TRBD1, 6 bases. The CDR3 is 16 amino acids. V lost 6 bases and J lost 2, with 19 bases in between. The germline V gene encodes CDR1 KGHSH and CDR2 LQKENI. CDR3 sequence (DNA): TGTGCCAGCTCCACCGGCGGGGGGCCTATGAACTATGGCTACACCTTC. This codes for CASSTGGGPMNYGYTF.

This chain links TRBV4-1 with TRBJ1-6, with TRBD1 matching 9 bases. This CDR3 is built from 15 residues. Germline lookup yields CDR1 MGHRA and CDR2 YSYEKL. V lost 0 bases and J lost 10; bases outside the gene matches: 4. The CDR3 sequence is CASSQEGTGQSPLHF. The CDR3, as DNA: TGCGCCAGCAGCCAAGAGGGGACAGGGCAATCACCCCTCCACTTT.

This rearrangement joins TRBV3-1 (or the pseudogene TRBV3-2) to TRBJ2-2, with D possibly being TRBD1 (5 bases). The CDR3 sequence is 19 residues long. Germline V gene data show CDR1 as LGHDT and CDR2 as YNNKEL (reference sequence). Trimming took off 1 base at V and 3 bases at J, with 21 bases between the two ends. For the CDR3, the DNA is TGTGCCAGCAGCCAAGGAGGACGAAAGGGGTTCCATTACACCGGGGAGCTGTTTTTT. It specifies CASSQGGRKGFHYTGELFF.

This chain joins TRBV5-1 and TRBJ2-7; 8 bases map to TRBD1. The J segment lost 4 bases and the V segment lost 3 bases, leaving 3 bases of the junction unmatched. This CDR3 has 13 residues. Germline V gives CDR1 SGHRS, CDR2 YFSETQ. The CDR3 DNA is TGCGCCAGCAGCTCCGGGACAGGTTACGAGCAGTACTTC. Translating gives CASSSGTGYEQYF.

The CDR3 DNA is TGTGCCAGTAGTACCATAAACAGGGGACGAGGTTACAATGAGCAGTTCTTC. It specifies CASSTINRGRGYNEQFF. The chain carries TRBV19 and TRBJ2-1; TRBD1 matches at 7 bases. Germline CDR1 LNHDA, CDR2 SQIVND (reference sequence). CDR3 length: 17 residues. Trimming took 4 bases from V and 4 from J; bases not matched to a gene: 13. Drawing the rest from reference TRBV19 and TRBJ2-1, the complete variable domain is DGGITQSPKYLFRKEGQNVTLSCEQNLNHDAMYWYRQDPGQGLRLIYYSQIVNDFQKGDIAEGYSVSREKKESFPLTVTSAQKNPTAFYLCASSTINRGRGYNEQFFGPGTRLTVL.

The chain carries TRBV6-6 and TRBJ2-7, with 8 nucleotides matching TRBD1. The V gene's germline CDR1 is MNHNY and CDR2 SVGAGI (reference sequence). With V trimmed by 9 bases and J by 2 bases, 12 bases remained unmatched. The CDR3 is 15 residues long. CDR3 sequence reads: CASGKAGGRAYEQYF. CDR3 DNA sequence: TGTGCCAGTGGCAAGGCAGGGGGCAGAGCCTACGAGCAGTACTTC.

The chain has TRBV19 and TRBJ2-7; D may be TRBD1 (5 bases). Deletions cut 6 bases from V and 5 bases from J, with 29 bases between. This CDR3 comprises 18 residues. The germline CDR1 and CDR2 sequences are LNHDA and SQIVND (reference sequence). CDR3 coding DNA: TGTGCCAGTAGCCTAGTTCGAAAATTACAGGTATCGGTGAACGAGCAGTACTTC. It codes for CASSLVRKLQVSVNEQYF.

The chain recombines TRBV5-1 with TRBJ1-5; tentatively, D is TRBD1 (5 bases). Trimming took off 2 bases at V and 0 bases at J, with 9 bases between the two ends. This CDR3 has 15 residues. Germline V gene sequence: CDR1 SGHRS, CDR2 YFSETQ. The CDR3 sequence is CASSFGGDSNQPQHF. The CDR3, as DNA: TGCGCCAGCAGCTTCGGGGGAGATAGCAATCAGCCCCAGCATTTT.

The J gene is TRBJ2-5, the V gene TRBV9; 9 nucleotides agree with TRBD2. The junction had 6 bases not matched to a gene; V was cut back by 3 bases and J by 3 bases. There are 15 residues in the CDR3. The germline gives CDR1 SGDLS, CDR2 YYNGEE. CDR3 DNA sequence: TGTGCCAGCAGCGCCGCGGGAGGGCCGAAAGAGACCCAGTACTTC. This gives the protein CASSAAGGPKETQYF.

This clone was detected only a few times. The chain carries TRBV7-2 and TRBJ1-3; no clear D. Germline CDR1 and CDR2: SGHTA and FQGNSA. This CDR3 spans 13 amino acids. Trimming cost V 5 bases and J 2 bases, with 7 bases left between them. The CDR3 loop is CASSQQTGNTIYF. CDR3 nucleotide sequence: TGTGCCAGCAGCCAACAGACTGGAAACACCATATATTTT.

The chain employs TRBV15 and TRBJ1-4, with 7 bases fitting TRBD1. The CDR3 contains 14 residues. V trimming: 5 bases; J trimming: 5 bases; junction bases outside the gene matches: 5. Germline CDR1 reads LNHNV; CDR2 reads YYDKDF (reference sequence). The CDR3 loop reads CATSPGQKNEKLFF. The CDR3 coding sequence is TGTGCCACCAGCCCGGGACAGAAAAATGAAAAACTGTTTTTT.

This chain connects TRBV15 to TRBJ2-3; 10 bases line up with TRBD2. The J segment lost 5 bases and the V segment lost 1 base, leaving 3 bases of the junction unmatched. The CDR3 is 15 residues long. CDR1 is LNHNV and CDR2 is YYDKDF in the germline V gene (reference sequence). CDR3 coding DNA: TGTGCCACCAGCAGAGCAGCGGGGGGGGGAGATACGCAGTATTTT. Encoded protein: CATSRAAGGGDTQYF.

The chain couples TRBV5-1 to TRBJ1-5; 8 nucleotides match TRBD1. Trimming at V came to 0 bases and at J to 7 bases, leaving 6 bases not matched to a gene. CDR1 SGHRS and CDR2 YFSETQ come from the germline V gene. This CDR3 comprises 15 residues. DNA for the CDR3: TGCGCCAGCAGCTTGGAGGGACAGGATAGGCAGCCCCAGCATTTT. Translation gives CASSLEGQDRQPQHF.

The chain is built from TRBV28 and TRBJ2-7; the D is unclear. CDR3 length: 14 residues. V was shortened by 10 bases and J by 0 bases, with 16 bases between the two germline ends. Germline CDR1 and CDR2: MDHEN and SYDVKM. The CDR3 DNA is TGTGCCATCGCCAAGGTGGGCATCTCCTACGAGCAGTACTTC. Protein: CAIAKVGISYEQYF.

This clone showed up just once. The genes are TRBV9 and TRBJ2-2, with TRBD2 matching 7 bases. This CDR3 has 16 residues. V shed 0 bases and J 5 bases; nucleotides not matched to a gene: 7. Germline assignment: CDR1 SGDLS and CDR2 YYNGEE. The CDR3 nucleotides read TGTGCCAGCAGCGTAGGGTCCCTAGCGGCTACCGGGGAGCTGTTTTTT. As protein: CASSVGSLAATGELFF.

The rearrangement uses TRBV5-1 and TRBJ2-5; 11 bases agree with TRBD1. CDR1 SGHRS and CDR2 YFSETQ come from the germline V gene. Trimming took 4 bases from V and 3 from J; bases not matched to a gene: 2. The CDR3 consists of 14 residues. The CDR3 DNA reads as TGCGCCAGCAGCAGGGGACAGGGGGAAGAGACCCAGTACTTC. This codes for CASSRGQGEETQYF.

This sequence joins TRBV3-1 (or the pseudogene TRBV3-2) and TRBJ2-1; the D gene is possibly TRBD1 (6 bases). The CDR3 runs 16 residues. The germline V gene encodes CDR1 LGHDT and CDR2 YNNKEL (reference sequence). V lost 1 base and J 0 bases, leaving 10 bases between the germline ends. CDR3 amino acids: CASSQADRLSYNEQFF. The DNA of the CDR3 is TGTGCCAGCAGCCAAGCCGACAGGCTCTCCTACAATGAGCAGTTCTTC.

The rearrangement uses TRBV5-1 and TRBJ2-7; TRBD1 might be the D (5 bases). The CDR3 spans 13 residues. Germline V gene lookup returns CDR1 SGHRS and CDR2 YFSETQ. V was pared by 3 bases and J by 4 bases, with 11 bases between. CDR3 DNA: TGCGCCAGCAGCTCGGACATTGGTTACGAGCAGTACTTC. Residues: CASSSDIGYEQYF.

Note on this clone: At one end the junction does not follow the germline gene, possibly because of a read error. The chain carries TRBV7-2 and TRBJ1-5, with TRBD1 as a possible D gene (6 bases). Germline CDR1 SGHTA, CDR2 FQGNSA. The CDR3 contains 18 residues. CDR3 sequence reads: CASSLAVFVGGDNQPQHF. As DNA, the CDR3 is TGTGCCAGCAGCCTAGCAGTTTTTGTAGGGGGGGACAATCAGCCCCAGCATTTT.

This chain joins TRBV7-9 and TRBJ2-7; TRBD2 might be the D (5 bases). Trimming removed 5 bases at V and 0 bases at J, with 11 bases between. The length of the CDR3 is 14 residues. CDR1 and CDR2 (germline): SEHNR, FQNEAQ (reference sequence). CDR3 sequence reads: CASSESGSSYEQYF. CDR3 DNA sequence: TGTGCCAGCAGCGAGTCGGGGAGCTCCTACGAGCAGTACTTC.

The V gene is TRBV19, the J gene TRBJ1-2; D possibly corresponds to TRBD1 (5 bases). The germline V gene encodes CDR1 LNHDA and CDR2 SQIVND (reference sequence). This CDR3 is 13 amino acids long. V was trimmed by 3 bases and J by 7 bases, leaving 12 bases between them. CDR3: CASSMFPGPGYTF. DNA for the CDR3: TGTGCCAGTAGTATGTTCCCAGGGCCTGGCTACACCTTC.